This T cell receptor beta chain was retrieved from a study of siplizumab effects on memory and regulatory T cells. TCRdb's table, derived via immunoSEQ multiplex PCR, lists solely in-frame clones and lacks some. The table lists over 80,000 clones, around 94% of them singletons, with about 1.5% in the top ten. Looked up from germline, CDR1 is LNHNV and CDR2 is YYDKDF (reference sequence). The CDR3 spans 15 residues. V was cut by 0 bases and J by 0 bases, with 9 bases left in between. General study points: Proliferating Tregs taken from siplizumab cultures were not shown to have a confirmed suppressive function.

With regard to this clone: Its matching antigen is unknown.

Sample: non-Treg CD4+ T cells sorted from blood. The receptor was derived from a human donor in good health. The chain is built from TRBV15 and TRBJ2-7; the D is unclear. This chain's CDR3 is CATSRDPVSSYEQYF. In DNA, the CDR3 is TGTGCCACCAGCAGAGATCCAGTGTCCTCCTACGAGCAGTACTTC.